Listed below are T cell receptor beta chains from one sample, sequenced in a study of cytotoxic CD8 clonotypes in ibrutinib-treated CLL. Clones were sequenced by immunoSEQ multiplex PCR, and TCRdb holds only the in-frame ones, with some missing. The data contain about 120,000 clones, 45% to 65% of them seen just once; the ten biggest clones take up 30% to 45%. The source material was PBMCs, sampled after 24 months of ibrutinib treatment. The source is a human donor with chronic lymphocytic leukemia. Each CDR3 is given with its conserved first and last residue. Fields, in order: clone size, V gene, CDR3 protein. Where a row states a size, it is once, few, many or the class of an expanded clone; other rows omit it.

NA TRBV4-2 CASSKSVQKSSYEQYF
NA TRBV6-1 CASHRVPESYTF
NA TRBV4-2 CASTQRTGLVGEQYF
NA TRBV19 CASSSRGAGANVLTF
many TRBV2 CASRGGTSGDYEQYF
NA TRBV7-3 CASSLRGVGNQPQHF
few TRBV5-1 CASSLAGSSYGYTF
NA TRBV25-1 CASSEFGQAANYGYTF
few TRBV7-3 CASSPADSYATDTQYF
NA TRBV7-2 CASSGRQGAGKNIQYF
NA TRBV25-1 CASSVEQFGYEQYF
NA TRBV7-3 CASTSPPGEGQFF
NA TRBV6-6 CASSWPEQNQPQHF
NA TRBV2 CASSRDSKPEAFF
NA TRBV19 CASSIDPDNRESGKPQHF
NA TRBV7-8 CASSLDGSTDTQYF
few TRBV5-4 CASSPRGQNYGYTF
NA TRBV29-1 CSLSGSYNEQFF
few TRBV5-1 CASSLGTYSNQPQHF
few TRBV27 CASKTGDPRTSYEQYF
NA TRBV11-2 CASSLDGLAGSSSYNEQFF
NA TRBV2 CASRTTGGTPSEQYF
NA TRBV28 CATHPNYKWSTGANVLTF
NA TRBV5-1 CASSLEGVEQYF
NA TRBV19 CASRAGTGASSYNEQFF
NA TRBV5-6 CASSLRTLGAGVYTEAFF
NA TRBV9 CASSRDTGTEAFF
NA TRBV5-1 CASSLEGQGYSSPLHF
NA TRBV6-5 CASSYSRRGRRYF
NA TRBV19 CASSRQGRPEAFF
NA TRBV4-1 CASSQPFRGGYGYTF
NA TRBV7-2 CASSPRGWETQYF
NA TRBV7-9 CASSSTGGQRVYEQYF
NA TRBV7-9 CASSFPLLMSGYTF
few TRBV30 CAWRGGNSGNTIYF
NA TRBV11-3 CASSLRGPNTGELFF
NA TRBV7-3 CASSLTGTGSYEQYF
NA TRBV30 CAWDTGSNQPQHF
few TRBV19 CASSSRGLNTEAFF
NA TRBV7-9 CASSLDGFNYGYTF
NA TRBV30 CAWSVRIQTGTFTEAFF
NA TRBV25-1 CASSGQYSGNTIYF
NA TRBV7-8 CASSLITSGQETQYF
NA TRBV6-1 CASTPVAVNTEAFF
few TRBV30 CAWSQKDRGRSGANVLTF
NA TRBV5-1 CASRRGERETQYF
few TRBV2 CASSKTHWGLGGETQYF
NA TRBV19 CAASQGYKGYTF
NA TRBV4-1 CASSLGPSTNEKLFF
NA TRBV7-2 CASSLGPESNSPLHF
NA TRBV30 CAWSRVYEQYF
NA TRBV5-1 CASSPWTSDPYNEQFF
NA TRBV7-2 CASSLAWDSRRGYTF
few TRBV11-2 CASSNGTGTPNYEQYF
NA TRBV11-2 CASSLLGGTGKSYGYTF
NA TRBV6-5 CASSYSWGKGNSPLHF
once TRBV6-5 CASSYDGLELAEAFF
few TRBV2 CASSETGTLGAFF
NA TRBV18 CASSEGQSKNIQYF
NA TRBV5-1 CASSLGDSSNQPQHF